The 12 T cell receptor beta chains reported below all come from one sample, sequenced in a study of Graves' ophthalmopathy and Graves' hyperthyroidism. Amplifying from RNA transcripts, the study obtained TCR beta CDR3 regions. RT-PCR was first run with HTBI primers, then multiplex PCR in a second round. TCRdb processed the multiplex PCR reads anew with MiXCR; each CDR3 protein has one entry. The sample records 400,000 to 450,000 distinct CDR3 sequences, roughly 21% being singletons. Sequencing used peripheral blood. Source of these receptors: a woman aged 18 to 35 with stable Graves' hyperthyroidism.

This clonotype was recorded many times. The chain recombines TRBV6-5 with TRBJ2-1, with TRBD1 identical over 7 bases. Germline V gene sequence: CDR1 MNHEY, CDR2 SVGAGI. This CDR3 has 16 amino acids. J gave up 8 bases and V 4 bases, and 14 bases lay outside the gene matches. CDR3 DNA sequence: TGTGCCAGCAGTTCCAACCTTGGACAGGTTAGGCATGAGCAGTTCTTC. Translation: CASSSNLGQVRHEQFF.

In this sample, this clonotype turned up many times. CDR3 in amino acids: CASSLGLAASETQYF. The DNA of the CDR3 is TGTGCCAGCAGCTTGGGACTAGCGGCGAGTGAGACCCAGTACTTC. V is TRBV7-2 and J is TRBJ2-5, with 11 bases aligning to TRBD2. J lost 5 bases, V lost 3 bases, and 5 bases had no gene match. This CDR3 contains 15 residues. Looked up from germline, CDR1 is SGHTA and CDR2 is FQGNSA.

Many counts were recorded for this clonotype. V and J are TRBV19 and TRBJ1-5; 8 bases agree with TRBD1. The CDR3 length is 14 residues. After removal of 3 bases from V and 5 bases from J, the junction contained 3 bases not matched to a gene. Germline values: CDR1 LNHDA, CDR2 SQIVND (reference sequence). The CDR3 DNA sequence: TGTGCCAGTAGTATTAGCAGGGGGCATCAGCCCCAGCATTTT. This codes for CASSISRGHQPQHF.

This chain uses TRBV27 with TRBJ2-7; possible D gene TRBD1, 6 bases. The germline gives CDR1 MNHEY, CDR2 SMNVEV (reference sequence). The length of the CDR3 is 14 residues. V was shortened by 0 bases and J by 2 bases, with 8 bases between the two germline ends. The CDR3 DNA is TGTGCCAGCAGTTTATCGGACAGCCCCTACGAGCAGTACTTC. It encodes CASSLSDSPYEQYF.

As regards this clonotype: The junction departs from the called germline gene at one end, perhaps through a read error. The V gene is TRBV7-9, the J gene TRBJ2-5; TRBD2 matches 10 bases. Germline CDR1 reads SEHNR; CDR2 reads FQNEAQ (reference sequence). The CDR3 has 16 residues. The CDR3: CASSLWVAGGQEAQYF. The CDR3, as DNA: TGTGCCAGCAGCTTATGGGTAGCGGGAGGACAAGAGGCCCAGTACTTC.

In its sample, this clonotype was seen once. DNA of the CDR3: TGTGCCAGCAGTTACCGGCCGGGGGTCTACGAGCAGTACTTC. Residues: CASSYRPGVYEQYF. This chain connects TRBV6-5 to TRBJ2-7; TRBD2 is a possible D gene (6 bases). V lost 2 bases and J lost 3, with 11 bases in between. In germline, CDR1 is MNHEY, CDR2 SVGAGI. This CDR3 has 14 residues.

This clonotype was observed at least ten times. The chain carries TRBV6-5 and TRBJ1-5, with D possibly TRBD1 on 5 matching bases. V was cut by 0 bases and J by 3 bases, with 9 bases left in between. This CDR3 is 15 amino acids long. Germline CDR1 is MNHEY and CDR2 is SVGAGI. The CDR3 DNA sequence: TGTGCCAGCAGTTACTCGACGGGGCCCAATCAGCCCCAGCATTTT. Translating it yields CASSYSTGPNQPQHF.

This clonotype was seen ten or more times. One junction end does not reproduce the germline sequence, and a read error may be involved. The CDR3 DNA reads TGTGCCAGCAGGTCGGGAGGGAATCAGGCCCAGCATTTT. Encoded protein: CASRSGGNQAQHF. The V and J genes are TRBV6-2 or TRBV6-3 and TRBJ1-5; no reliable D call. The CDR3 extends over 13 amino acids. Germline CDR1 MNHEY, CDR2 SVGEGT.

This clonotype was counted at least ten times. The chain couples TRBV6-1 to TRBJ2-5; D possibly corresponds to TRBD2 (6 bases). Trimming removed 10 bases at V and 5 bases at J, with 20 bases between. This CDR3 comprises 14 residues. In germline, CDR1 is MNHNS, CDR2 SASEGT. The CDR3 is CAIGGAGLGETQYF. As DNA, the CDR3 is TGTGCCATCGGCGGGGCAGGGCTTGGGGAGACCCAGTACTTC.

V and J are TRBV20-1 and TRBJ2-5, with D possibly matching TRBD1 (5 bases). Per germline, CDR1 DFQATT and CDR2 SNEGSKA (reference sequence). The ends were cut back, 0 bases at V and 10 bases at J, with 21 bases in the middle. This CDR3 has 15 amino acids. The CDR3 bases are TGCAGTGCTAGAGATTTAAGGGGCCTAAGGTGGGACCAGTACTTC. It codes for CSARDLRGLRWDQYF.

This clonotype was counted many times. This sequence joins TRBV7-2 and TRBJ2-7; the D is unclear. The CDR3 has 13 residues. V shed 0 bases and J shed 3 bases, with 6 bases lying between them. CDR1 is SGHTA and CDR2 is FQGNSA in the germline V gene. CDR3 sequence: CASSLAGLYEQYF. For the CDR3, the DNA is TGTGCCAGCAGCTTAGCCGGCCTCTACGAGCAGTACTTC.

In this sample, this clonotype turned up a few times. The gene calls are TRBV30 and TRBJ1-1; D unclear. Germline V gives CDR1 GTSNPN, CDR2 SVGIG (reference sequence). The CDR3 has 13 residues. V lost 0 bases and J lost 7, with 12 bases in between. The CDR3 sequence: CAWSVRQNREAFF. CDR3 DNA: TGTGCCTGGAGTGTACGGCAGAACCGTGAAGCTTTCTTT. Filled out from reference TRBV30 and TRBJ1-1, the complete variable domain reads SQTIHQWPATLVQPVGSPLSLECTVEGTSNPNLYWYRQAAGRGLQLLFYSVGIGQISSEVPQNLSASRPQDRQFILSSKKLLLSDSGFYLCAWSVRQNREAFFGQGTRLTVV.